The 21 T cell receptor beta chains below all came from one sample that was sequenced in a study of identical twins' blood T cells. From the 5' RACE reads, TCRdb called clonotypes with MiXCR, one entry per CDR3 protein. This sample has 350,000 to 400,000 distinct CDR3 sequences; more than 25% occur once, and the top ten carry about 6%. The source material was PBMCs. These receptors all come from a woman aged 18 to 55 in good health.

This clonotype showed up just a few times. The gene calls are TRBV20-1 and TRBJ1-1; no clear D. The CDR3 totals 14 residues. The germline V gene encodes CDR1 DFQATT and CDR2 SNEGSKA (reference sequence). The ends were cut back, 5 bases at V and 1 base at J, with 14 bases in the middle. Written as DNA, the CDR3 is TGCAGTGCTTCCGGGCCCCGGGGGAACACTGAAGCTTTCTTT. This codes for CSASGPRGNTEAFF.

CDR3 DNA sequence: TGCAGTGCTGGGACAGGGTCTGGAAACACCATATATTTT. This encodes CSAGTGSGNTIYF. This chain links TRBV20-1 with TRBJ1-3; TRBD1 aligns across 9 bases. J lost 1 base, V lost 5 bases, and 0 bases had no gene match. Germline V lookup: CDR1 DFQATT, CDR2 SNEGSKA (reference sequence). The CDR3 spans 13 residues.

CDR3 bases: TGTGCCATCAGCGAGGGGACACGAATCTCTGGAAACACCATATATTTT. It is translated as CAISEGTRISGNTIYF. This chain connects TRBV10-3 to TRBJ1-3; a possible D gene is TRBD1 (6 bases). This CDR3 has 16 amino acids. The ends were cut back, 6 bases at V and 0 bases at J, with 15 bases in the middle. The germline gives CDR1 ENHRY, CDR2 SYGVKD.

The chain recombines TRBV28 with TRBJ1-1; D is unresolved. The ends were cut back, 6 bases at V and 0 bases at J, with 11 bases in the middle. CDR3 length: 14 amino acids. CDR1 is MDHEN and CDR2 is SYDVKM in the germline V gene. The DNA for the CDR3 is TGTGCCAGCAGGAACGCCCTCATGAACACTGAAGCTTTCTTT. Its translation is CASRNALMNTEAFF.

The J gene is TRBJ1-1, the V gene TRBV5-5; D is ambiguous. V lost 9 bases to trimming and J lost 4 bases, with 7 bases between them. The CDR3 consists of 10 residues. Germline values: CDR1 SGHKS, CDR2 YYEKEE (reference sequence). This CDR3 is CANWSTEAFF. CDR3 in DNA: TGTGCCAACTGGTCCACTGAAGCTTTCTTT.

The gene calls are TRBV7-8 and TRBJ1-3; unclear D gene. The germline CDR1 and CDR2 sequences are SGHVS and FQNEAQ. The V and J ends lost 5 bases and 4 bases respectively, with 9 bases between them. The CDR3 runs to 13 residues. CDR3 nucleotide sequence: TGTGCCAGCAGCCCGGTTAGGGGAAACACCATATATTTT. This translates into CASSPVRGNTIYF. The full variable domain, completed using reference TRBV7-8 and TRBJ1-3, is GAGVSQSPRYKVAKRGQDVALRCDPISGHVSLFWYQQALGQGPEFLTYFQNEAQLDKSGLPSDRFFAERPEGSVSTLKIQRTQQEDSAVYLCASSPVRGNTIYFGEGSWLTVV.

This clonotype turned up a few times. The chain recombines TRBV28 with TRBJ1-3, with a possible D match to TRBD1 (5 bases). Germline V gene data show CDR1 as MDHEN and CDR2 as SYDVKM. V lost 6 bases, J lost 9 bases, and 15 bases lay in between. CDR3 length equals 13 residues. The CDR3 bases are TGTGCCAGCAGGAACAGTGCGAGGGGCACCATATATTTT. Translation gives CASRNSARGTIYF.

This clonotype was detected a few times. V is TRBV5-1 and J is TRBJ1-2; TRBD1 matches 9 bases. Germline CDR1 is SGHRS and CDR2 is YFSETQ. CDR3 size: 17 residues. V lost 4 bases, J lost 6 bases, and 16 bases stayed unmatched. CDR3 sequence reads: CASSLLTGTGRRNGYTF. CDR3 bases: TGCGCCAGCAGCCTCCTCACCGGGACAGGGAGGCGAAATGGCTACACCTTC.

This clonotype was observed a single time. This sequence joins TRBV6-6 and TRBJ1-2, with TRBD1 identical over 7 bases. The CDR3 length is 13 residues. The germline gives CDR1 MNHNY, CDR2 SVGAGI (reference sequence). The junction had 8 bases not matched to a gene; V was cut back by 6 bases and J by 7 bases. The CDR3 bases are TGTGCCAGCAGATCCGGAGAGGGGGCTGGCTACACCTTC. Translating gives CASRSGEGAGYTF.

This clonotype was observed a few times. The V call is TRBV29-1, the J call TRBJ2-7; D is unclear. Trimming left V 4 bases short and J 4 bases short, with 20 bases between. CDR3 size: 15 residues. The germline gives CDR1 SQVTM, CDR2 ANQGSEA. The CDR3 sequence: CSVVLEGDGPYEQYF. The CDR3 region has the DNA TGCAGCGTTGTCCTAGAAGGAGACGGCCCGTACGAGCAGTACTTC.

The CDR3 DNA reads TGCGCCAGCAGCTTGGTGGGGGGGGACAGGGGGAACACTGAAGCTTTCTTT. This codes for CASSLVGGDRGNTEAFF. The chain carries TRBV5-1 and TRBJ1-1; 10 nucleotides match TRBD1. Germline assignment: CDR1 SGHRS and CDR2 YFSETQ. This CDR3 spans 17 amino acids. V shed 0 bases and J 1 base; nucleotides not matched to a gene: 6.

The chain has TRBV29-1 and TRBJ2-1, with 9 nucleotides matching TRBD2. Unmatched junction bases numbered 7, after V lost 6 bases and J lost 1 base. Germline CDR1 reads SQVTM; CDR2 reads ANQGSEA. The CDR3 covers 15 residues. CDR3 region: CSVEGLAASYNEQFF. For the CDR3, the DNA is TGCAGCGTGGAGGGACTAGCCGCTTCCTACAATGAGCAGTTCTTC.

The chain recombines TRBV19 with TRBJ2-1; D is perhaps TRBD2 (7 bases). With 8 bases removed from V and 4 bases from J, the gap between germline ends came to 15 bases. Germline V gives CDR1 LNHDA, CDR2 SQIVND (reference sequence). The CDR3 is made up of 14 amino acids. The chain's CDR3 is CASCGGGFYNEQFF. The CDR3 DNA is TGTGCCAGTTGCGGGGGCGGGTTTTACAATGAGCAGTTCTTC.

V gene TRBV12-5 combines with J gene TRBJ1-5; D is uncertain. CDR3 size: 14 residues. The germline V and J ends were trimmed by 1 base and 7 bases, with 11 bases remaining between them. Germline CDR1 reads LGHNT; CDR2 reads FRNRAP. CDR3 nucleotides: TGTGCTAGTGGTTTGGGTAATGAGGGACAGCCCCAGCATTTT. Protein product: CASGLGNEGQPQHF.

This clonotype was counted between two and nine times. The chain uses TRBV14 and TRBJ1-1; the D is unclear. The CDR3 is made up of 13 amino acids. The germline V gene has CDR1 SGHDN and CDR2 FVKESK. Trimming shortened V by 0 bases and J by 2 bases, and 4 bases separated the two germline ends. Here the CDR3 reads CASSQERNTEAFF. The CDR3 DNA reads TGTGCCAGCAGCCAAGAAAGAAACACTGAAGCTTTCTTT.

The sample holds a few counts of this clonotype. The rearrangement links TRBV6-6 to TRBJ1-4; tentatively, D is TRBD1 (5 bases). The V end was cut by 8 bases, the J end by 2 bases, with 18 bases between. Germline-derived CDR1 and CDR2 are MNHNY and SVGAGI (reference sequence). This CDR3 is built from 16 residues. The CDR3 DNA sequence: TGTGCCAGCGTTTCGGGGCATGGGACCACTAATGAAAAACTGTTTTTT. As protein: CASVSGHGTTNEKLFF.

This clonotype came up many times. The rearrangement links TRBV2 to TRBJ2-2, with TRBD2 as a possible D gene (5 bases). Per germline, CDR1 SNHLY and CDR2 FYNNEI. The CDR3 has 14 amino acids. With 1 base removed from V and 3 bases from J, the gap between germline ends came to 6 bases. The CDR3 nucleotides read TGTGCCAGCAGTGAAGTGCGGGACACCGGGGAGCTGTTTTTT. Protein: CASSEVRDTGELFF.

As for this clonotype: One end of the junction fails to match germline, which may point to a read error. The chain employs TRBV11-2 and TRBJ2-1; 10 bases agree with TRBD2. Germline CDR1 SGHAT, CDR2 FQNNGV. This CDR3 is 15 amino acids long. The CDR3 DNA follows: TGTGCCGGCAGCTTAGCGGGAGGTAGAACGAATGAGCAGTTCTTC. It specifies CAGSLAGGRTNEQFF.

This clonotype appeared a single time. V gene TRBV6-2 or TRBV6-3 combines with J gene TRBJ1-5; D might be TRBD1 (6 bases). The CDR3 contains 15 residues. V was cut by 0 bases and J by 4 bases, with 10 bases left in between. Germline loops: CDR1 MNHEY, CDR2 SVGEGT. In nucleotides, the CDR3 is TGTGCCAGCAGTTACTCGGGGACACTAAATCAGCCCCAGCATTTT. It encodes CASSYSGTLNQPQHF.

This clonotype was seen a single time. The chain combines TRBV11-3 with TRBJ1-4; 9 nucleotides line up with TRBD1. V trimming: 5 bases; J trimming: 6 bases; junction bases outside the gene matches: 4. Germline V gene data show CDR1 as SGHNT and CDR2 as YENEEA. The CDR3 is made up of 14 amino acids. CDR3 amino acids: CASSLRDRDEKLFF. CDR3 DNA: TGTGCCAGCAGCCTTAGGGACAGGGATGAAAAACTGTTTTTT.

This clonotype appeared once. The chain uses TRBV20-1 and TRBJ1-6; D might be TRBD1 (6 bases). V shed 2 bases and J shed 5 bases, with 13 bases lying between them. The CDR3 runs to 15 residues. Per germline, CDR1 DFQATT and CDR2 SNEGSKA (reference sequence). For the CDR3, the DNA is TGCAGTGCTAGACCCCAGGGGAACCATAATTCACCCCTCCACTTT. Translated, it gives CSARPQGNHNSPLHF.